The 26 T cell receptor beta chains presented below share a single source sample, sequenced in a study of cytomegalovirus exposure and HLA in healthy donors. Amplification used 60 Vbeta primers and 13 Jbeta primers. Generated by immunoSEQ multiplex PCR, the TCRdb table keeps only in-frame clones and is missing some. Seen here are roughly 200,000 clones, around 76% observed once, and the top ten hold 1.9%. Sequences were obtained from PBMCs. Every receptor here comes from a man aged 25 to 45 in good health and CMV-seronegative.

V and J are TRBV11-2 and TRBJ2-7; 11 bases agree with TRBD1. In germline, CDR1 is SGHAT, CDR2 FQNNGV. This CDR3 has 16 amino acids. J was trimmed by 6 bases and V by 0 bases; bases with no gene match: 7. The CDR3 region is CASSLDGTGGRSEQYF. The DNA for the CDR3 is TGTGCCAGCAGCTTAGATGGGACAGGGGGGAGGTCCGAGCAGTACTTC.

The V call is TRBV7-9, the J call TRBJ1-4; D perhaps matches TRBD1 (5 bases). Germline values: CDR1 SEHNR, CDR2 FQNEAQ (reference sequence). The CDR3 sequence is 13 residues long. The V gene lost 6 bases and the J gene lost 8 bases, with 13 bases spanning the gap. The CDR3 region is CASRFGGNEKLFF. In nucleotides, the CDR3 is TGTGCCAGCAGATTCGGGGGGAACGAAAAACTGTTTTTT.

The V call is TRBV30, the J call TRBJ2-7; 8 bases are a match to TRBD1. This CDR3 comprises 14 residues. CDR1 is GTSNPN, CDR2 SVGIG, per germline (reference sequence). The ends lost 5 bases at V and 1 base at J; junction bases unmatched: 7. CDR3 coding DNA: TGTGCCTGGCAGCGAACAGGGGGGTCCTACGAGCAGTACTTC. Amino acids: CAWQRTGGSYEQYF. Full variable domain (rest looked up from reference TRBV30 and TRBJ2-7): SQTIHQWPATLVQPVGSPLSLECTVEGTSNPNLYWYRQAAGRGLQLLFYSVGIGQISSEVPQNLSASRPQDRQFILSSKKLLLSDSGFYLCAWQRTGGSYEQYFGPGTRLTVT.

V is TRBV29-1 and J is TRBJ2-5; TRBD1 aligns across 9 bases. With V trimmed by 4 bases and J by 4 bases, 7 bases remained unmatched. The germline gives CDR1 SQVTM, CDR2 ANQGSEA. The CDR3 is 14 residues long. The CDR3 protein is CSVAPGTGSETQYF. Here the CDR3 DNA reads TGCAGCGTTGCCCCCGGGACAGGGTCAGAGACCCAGTACTTC. Drawing the rest from reference TRBV29-1 and TRBJ2-5, the complete variable domain is SAVISQKPSRDICQRGTSLTIQCQVDSQVTMMFWYRQQPGQSLTLIATANQGSEATYESGFVIDKFPISRPNLTFSTLTVSNMSPEDSSIYLCSVAPGTGSETQYFGPGTRLLVL.

The CDR3 nucleotides read TGTGCGGGGGGGCCCCGTTACAATGAGCAGTTCTTC. Translation gives CAGGPRYNEQFF. The J gene is TRBJ2-1, the V gene TRBV2; D is perhaps TRBD2 (7 bases). The germline V gene encodes CDR1 SNHLY and CDR2 FYNNEI. This CDR3 spans 12 amino acids.

On this clone itself: This same CDR3 is encoded by further DNA sequences in the sample. V and J are TRBV18 and TRBJ2-7, with TRBD1 as a possible D gene (6 bases). CDR1 and CDR2 (germline): KGHSH, LQKENI. The CDR3 is 13 amino acids. V dropped 3 bases and J dropped 3 bases, with 9 bases sitting between them. The CDR3 DNA reads as TGTGCCAGCTCACCTGGACAGCTCTACGAGCAGTACTTC. Its translation is CASSPGQLYEQYF.

The chain is built from TRBV27 and TRBJ2-2; 7 nucleotides agree with TRBD2. The V gene's germline CDR1 is MNHEY and CDR2 SMNVEV (reference sequence). The V and J ends lost 7 bases and 7 bases, in that order; junction bases with no gene match: 18. The CDR3 sequence is 17 residues long. In DNA, the CDR3 is TGTGCCAGCATACCCCTTGATTTGGCGGGAGTGGGCGGGGAGCTGTTTTTT. Protein sequence: CASIPLDLAGVGGELFF.

This chain connects TRBV11-2 to TRBJ2-7; perhaps TRBD1 as D (6 bases). Germline-derived CDR1 and CDR2 are SGHAT and FQNNGV. The V gene lost 2 bases and the J gene lost 2 bases, with 16 bases spanning the gap. This CDR3 region has 16 residues. The CDR3 DNA sequence: TGTGCCAGCAGCTTATGGGAAGGGACACCTACCTACGAGCAGTACTTC. Its translation is CASSLWEGTPTYEQYF.

V is TRBV25-1 and J is TRBJ2-2; possible D gene TRBD2, 6 bases. V was trimmed by 3 bases and J by 1 base, leaving 12 bases between them. The CDR3 sequence is 16 residues long. Germline CDR1 and CDR2: MGHDK and SYGVNS. The CDR3 here is CASSDRDWLNTGELFF. The CDR3 DNA reads as TGTGCCAGCAGTGACCGGGACTGGCTGAACACCGGGGAGCTGTTTTTT.

This chain links TRBV2 with TRBJ2-5; TRBD2 matches at 10 bases. Judging by the DNA end, TRBJ2-7 fits better; the J call may be wrong. The V gene's germline CDR1 is SNHLY and CDR2 FYNNEI. CDR3 size: 14 residues. The CDR3 sequence is CASGLAGASYEQYF. CDR3 DNA: TGTGCCAGTGGTCTAGCGGGAGCCTCCTACGAGCAGTACTTC.

CDR3 bases: TGTGCCATCAGGTGGACAGTGAACACTGAAGCTTTCTTT. As protein: CAIRWTVNTEAFF. The rearrangement joins TRBV10-3 to TRBJ1-1, with a possible D match to TRBD1 (6 bases). Germline CDR1 reads ENHRY; CDR2 reads SYGVKD. The V end was cut by 6 bases, the J end by 0 bases, with 8 bases between. The length of the CDR3 is 13 residues.

The chain couples TRBV6-5 to TRBJ2-3; a possible D gene is TRBD2 (5 bases). Germline V gene sequence: CDR1 MNHEY, CDR2 SVGAGI. Trimming took off 5 bases at V and 6 bases at J, with 18 bases between the two ends. The CDR3 contains 15 residues. The CDR3 region has the DNA TGTGCCAGCAGTATGGACGGATTCGGCGGGGATACGCAGTATTTT. Protein product: CASSMDGFGGDTQYF.

The chain uses TRBV11-3 and TRBJ2-3; D is possibly TRBD2 (5 bases). CDR3 size: 13 residues. Trimming stripped 3 bases from V and 8 bases from J, with 12 bases between. Germline CDR1 and CDR2: SGHNT and YENEEA. CDR3 protein: CASSFSAAGTQYF. DNA of the CDR3: TGTGCCAGCAGCTTCTCGGCCGCGGGTACGCAGTATTTT.

The chain carries TRBV4-1 and TRBJ1-6; TRBD1 agrees at 7 bases. Looked up from germline, CDR1 is MGHRA and CDR2 is YSYEKL. There are 16 residues in the CDR3. With V trimmed by 4 bases and J by 6 bases, 9 bases remained unmatched. The CDR3 coding sequence is TGCGCCAGCAGCCTACGGATGGGACAGCCTAATTCACCCCTCCACTTT. It yields the protein CASSLRMGQPNSPLHF.

The DNA for the CDR3 is TGCGCCAGCAGTCTGACAGGGTACACCGGGGAGCTGTTTTTT. The encoded protein is CASSLTGYTGELFF. The V gene is TRBV10-1, the J gene TRBJ2-2, with 7 bases aligning to TRBD1. This CDR3 region has 14 residues. The trim removed 5 bases at V and 3 bases at J, leaving 3 bases unmatched. Germline lookup yields CDR1 WNHNN and CDR2 SYGVQD (reference sequence).

The V and J genes are TRBV6-1 and TRBJ1-2; D ambiguous. The CDR3 totals 12 residues. V was cut by 6 bases and J by 1 base, with 6 bases left in between. Germline assignment: CDR1 MNHNS and CDR2 SASEGT. The CDR3 region is CASRADNYGYTF. CDR3 in DNA: TGTGCCAGCAGGGCAGATAACTATGGCTACACCTTC.

The chain couples TRBV30 to TRBJ2-1; 11 nucleotides line up with TRBD2. Trimming removed 3 bases from V and 0 bases from J; junction bases left unmatched: 7. The germline gives CDR1 GTSNPN, CDR2 SVGIG (reference sequence). The CDR3 consists of 17 residues. CDR3 in DNA: TGTGCCTGGAGAGCGACTAGCGGGGCCAGCTCCTACAATGAGCAGTTCTTC. It is translated as CAWRATSGASSYNEQFF. The whole variable domain, filled in from reference TRBV30 and TRBJ2-1, reads SQTIHQWPATLVQPVGSPLSLECTVEGTSNPNLYWYRQAAGRGLQLLFYSVGIGQISSEVPQNLSASRPQDRQFILSSKKLLLSDSGFYLCAWRATSGASSYNEQFFGPGTRLTVL.

V gene TRBV28 combines with J gene TRBJ1-2; D possibly corresponds to TRBD1 (5 bases). Looked up from germline, CDR1 is MDHEN and CDR2 is SYDVKM. V was pared by 5 bases and J by 0 bases, with 16 bases between. The CDR3 sequence is 16 residues long. DNA for the CDR3: TGTGCCAGCAGTCCACGGATTGACAGAACTAACTATGGCTACACCTTC. Translating gives CASSPRIDRTNYGYTF.

The chain employs TRBV10-3 and TRBJ1-1, with TRBD1 identical over 8 bases. The germline gives CDR1 ENHRY, CDR2 SYGVKD. CDR3 length equals 14 residues. The J segment lost 7 bases and the V segment lost 6 bases, leaving 10 bases of the junction unmatched. The CDR3, as DNA: TGTGCCATCAGCTACGACAGGGGACCGGTTGAAGCTTTCTTT. Its translation is CAISYDRGPVEAFF.

This clone was seen once. This CDR3 is also generated by other DNA sequences in the sample. The V and J genes are TRBV6-1 and TRBJ2-1; 7 nucleotides agree with TRBD2. Germline V gene data show CDR1 as MNHNS and CDR2 as SASEGT. Trimming at V came to 0 bases and at J to 2 bases, leaving 7 bases not matched to a gene. The CDR3 is made up of 17 amino acids. In DNA form, the CDR3 reads TGTGCCAGCAGTGAAGCCTTATGGGGACTAACCTACAATGAGCAGTTCTTC. Translating gives CASSEALWGLTYNEQFF.

The chain is built from TRBV2 and TRBJ2-1; 10 bases map to TRBD2. Trimming cost V 2 bases and J 7 bases; bases outside gene matches: 8. The germline V gene encodes CDR1 SNHLY and CDR2 FYNNEI. The CDR3 contains 16 residues. The CDR3 reads CASSEMASGRRNEQFF. CDR3 DNA sequence: TGTGCCAGCAGTGAAATGGCTAGCGGGAGAAGGAATGAGCAGTTCTTC.

This clone appeared once. This rearrangement joins TRBV4-1 to TRBJ2-5; 7 bases align to TRBD1. This CDR3 comprises 14 residues. The ends lost 4 bases at V and 5 bases at J; junction bases unmatched: 7. From germline, CDR1 is MGHRA and CDR2 YSYEKL. The CDR3 is CASSPRQGGETQYF. DNA of the CDR3: TGCGCCAGCAGCCCCAGACAGGGCGGGGAGACCCAGTACTTC.

The V call is TRBV19, the J call TRBJ2-1; D perhaps matches TRBD1 (6 bases). V gave up 3 bases and J gave up 7 bases, with 13 bases separating them. Germline V lookup: CDR1 LNHDA, CDR2 SQIVND (reference sequence). The CDR3 runs to 14 residues. CDR3 sequence reads: CASSIYRDVNEQFF. The CDR3 nucleotides are TGTGCCAGTAGTATTTACAGGGATGTAAATGAGCAGTTCTTC.

The sample holds one count of this clone. The V call is TRBV28, the J call TRBJ2-7; tentatively, D is TRBD1 (6 bases). The V gene's germline CDR1 is MDHEN and CDR2 SYDVKM. V was pared by 4 bases and J by 5 bases, with 21 bases between. The length of the CDR3 is 16 residues. CDR3 protein: CASSSPQGRAIHEQYF. In DNA form, the CDR3 reads TGTGCCAGCAGTTCGCCACAGGGACGGGCTATCCACGAGCAGTACTTC.

The chain links TRBV19 to TRBJ1-5; D is perhaps TRBD1 (5 bases). V was shortened by 6 bases and J by 7 bases, with 16 bases between the two germline ends. This CDR3 region has 14 residues. Per germline, CDR1 LNHDA and CDR2 SQIVND (reference sequence). The DNA for the CDR3 is TGTGCCAGTAGGAGGGACGCGGGAAACCAGCCCCAGCATTTT. Translation: CASRRDAGNQPQHF. Based on the CDR3 plus reference TRBV19 and TRBJ1-5, the full variable domain is DGGITQSPKYLFRKEGQNVTLSCEQNLNHDAMYWYRQDPGQGLRLIYYSQIVNDFQKGDIAEGYSVSREKKESFPLTVTSAQKNPTAFYLCASRRDAGNQPQHFGDGTRLSIL.

V is TRBV7-9 and J is TRBJ2-7, with 9 bases matching TRBD1. Germline V gene data show CDR1 as SEHNR and CDR2 as FQNEAQ (reference sequence). This CDR3 spans 17 amino acids. After removal of 5 bases from V and 0 bases from J, the junction contained 11 bases not matched to a gene. The CDR3 nucleotides read TGTGCCAGCAGCGGAGAAAAACAGGGGGCCAACTCCTACGAGCAGTACTTC. Translated, it gives CASSGEKQGANSYEQYF.